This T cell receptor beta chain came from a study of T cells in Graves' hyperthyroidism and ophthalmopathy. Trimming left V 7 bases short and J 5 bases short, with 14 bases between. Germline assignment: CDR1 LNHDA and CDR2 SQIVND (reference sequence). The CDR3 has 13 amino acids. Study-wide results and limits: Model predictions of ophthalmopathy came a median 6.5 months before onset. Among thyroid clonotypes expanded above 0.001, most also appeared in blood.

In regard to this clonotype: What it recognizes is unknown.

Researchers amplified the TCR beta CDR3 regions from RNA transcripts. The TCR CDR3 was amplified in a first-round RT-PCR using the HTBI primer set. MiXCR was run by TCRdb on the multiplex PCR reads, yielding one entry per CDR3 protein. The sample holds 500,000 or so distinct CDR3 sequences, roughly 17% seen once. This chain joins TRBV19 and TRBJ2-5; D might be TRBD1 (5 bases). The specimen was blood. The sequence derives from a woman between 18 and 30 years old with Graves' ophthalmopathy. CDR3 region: CASKGVSGETQYF. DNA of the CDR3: TGTGCCAGTAAGGGCGTCTCAGGGGAGACCCAGTACTTC.